The sequence of this TCR beta chain was determined in a study of T-cell reconstitution after alpha-beta-depleted transplantation in children. The authors prepared the TCRbeta library with unique molecular identifiers. From the PCR reads, TCRdb called clonotypes with MiXCR, one entry per CDR3 protein. The sample holds 200,000 to 300,000 distinct CDR3 sequences; under 30% are singletons and the top ten take about 5%. Trimming removed 3 bases from V and 5 bases from J, with 2 bases in between. This CDR3 is built from 11 residues. Germline lookup yields CDR1 LNHDA and CDR2 SQIVND (reference sequence). This clonotype has a single count.

This material consisted of PBMCs, mostly from graft donor cells, taken 360 days after TCRalphabeta/CD19-depleted stem cell transplant. The chain carries TRBV19 and TRBJ2-1; no firm D call. The receptor was derived from a female patient aged 2-9 years who had a stem cell transplant for congenital amegakaryocytic thrombocytopenia, so the T cells may come from the graft donor. CDR3 amino acids: CASSMNNEQFF. CDR3 coding DNA: TGTGCCAGTAGTATGAACAATGAGCAGTTCTTC.